One and the same sample provided the 6 T cell receptor beta chains below, sequenced in a study of blood T cell repertoires in COVID-19. Sequencing used immunoSEQ multiplex PCR; TCRdb keeps in-frame clones, though not all of them. The sample lists fewer than 250,000 clones, roughly 84% occurring once. Input material: PBMCs or T cells enriched from blood (not recorded which). The receptor source for this set is a man in his thirties or forties in a cohort exposed to, infected with or recovered from COVID-19 (not recorded which).

V is TRBV5-4 and J is TRBJ2-6, with D perhaps TRBD2 (5 bases). Germline loops: CDR1 SGHNT, CDR2 YYREEE (reference sequence). The CDR3 covers 14 residues. V lost 4 bases to trimming and J lost 1 base, with 6 bases between them. The chain's CDR3 is CASSGESGANVLTF. Here the CDR3 DNA reads TGTGCCAGCAGCGGGGAGTCTGGGGCCAACGTCCTGACTTTC.

The chain links TRBV7-6 to TRBJ2-1, with a possible D match to TRBD2 (5 bases). This CDR3 is 18 amino acids long. Trimming stripped 7 bases from V and 3 bases from J, with 25 bases between. Per the germline V gene, CDR1 is SGHVS and CDR2 is FNYEAQ. The CDR3 loop reads CASTQILATGSLYNEQFF. The CDR3 nucleotides read TGTGCCAGCACCCAAATCTTGGCCACGGGGTCCCTCTACAATGAGCAGTTCTTC.

This sequence joins TRBV19 and TRBJ2-7, with 7 bases lining up with TRBD1. Germline-derived CDR1 and CDR2 are LNHDA and SQIVND (reference sequence). The CDR3 is 13 residues long. V was pared by 5 bases and J by 6 bases, with 7 bases of the junction left unmatched. This chain's CDR3 is CASSVSGTAEQYF. In DNA, the CDR3 is TGTGCCAGTAGTGTATCCGGGACAGCCGAGCAGTACTTC.

The rearrangement joins TRBV2 to TRBJ1-4; 9 bases are a match to TRBD1. V gave up 10 bases and J gave up 10 bases; unmatched junction bases: 10. The CDR3 is made up of 13 amino acids. Germline loops: CDR1 SNHLY, CDR2 FYNNEI. The CDR3 DNA reads as TGTGCCACTGCGGGGACAGGGCAAGTAAAACTGTTTTTT. Its protein product is CATAGTGQVKLFF.

This clone turned up a few times. This chain links TRBV4-2 with TRBJ2-3, with 8 bases lining up with TRBD2. There are 16 residues in the CDR3. V lost 4 bases and J lost 6; bases outside the gene matches: 12. Looked up from germline, CDR1 is LGHNA and CDR2 is YNFKEQ. CDR3 DNA: TGTGCCAGCAGCCGCCCCCAGCGGGAGTGGTCGGATACGCAGTATTTT. This translates into CASSRPQREWSDTQYF.

The chain uses TRBV28 and TRBJ1-1; TRBD1 matches 8 bases. The germline CDR1 and CDR2 sequences are MDHEN and SYDVKM. This CDR3 has 20 amino acids. Losses at the gene ends were 2 bases for V and 5 bases for J; bases not matched to a gene: 22. CDR3 coding DNA: TGTGCCAGCAGTTTACGGGCGTTCGCAGGGGGCCAAACTCGGCGGACTGAAGCTTTCTTT. Protein: CASSLRAFAGGQTRRTEAFF.